The next 15 T cell receptor beta chains were all read from a single sample in a study of identical twins. TCRdb re-analysed the 5' RACE reads in MiXCR, keeping a single row per CDR3 protein. The sample includes roughly 540,000 distinct CDR3 sequences, 20% to 25% seen only once; the top ten take around 0.91%. The sample was also linked to a second study, of T cells expressing NK-cell markers.

The sequenced sample was CD4+ T cells sorted from blood. These receptors originate from a woman between 18 and 30 years old in good health.

The CDR3 bases are TGTGCCAGCGTAACGACAGGGTACAACTATGGCTACACCTTC. Protein product: CASVTTGYNYGYTF. This chain connects TRBV28 to TRBJ1-2, with TRBD1 matching over 7 bases. In germline, CDR1 is MDHEN, CDR2 SYDVKM. V trimming: 8 bases; J trimming: 2 bases; junction bases outside the gene matches: 8. The CDR3 has 14 amino acids.

This clonotype was detected a few times. The rearrangement links TRBV7-2 to TRBJ1-3; no reliable D call. This CDR3 has 14 amino acids. CDR1 is SGHTA, CDR2 FQGNSA, per germline. Trimming removed 5 bases from V and 0 bases from J, with 8 bases in between. The CDR3 sequence: CASSPPASGNTIYF. In nucleotides, the CDR3 is TGTGCCAGCAGCCCCCCGGCCTCTGGAAACACCATATATTTT.

This chain connects TRBV5-1 to TRBJ2-5, with 13 nucleotides matching TRBD2. CDR1 SGHRS and CDR2 YFSETQ come from the germline V gene. The CDR3 loop spans 18 amino acids. J was trimmed by 5 bases and V by 3 bases; bases with no gene match: 13. The CDR3 is CASSSWTSGGAVYETQYF. The CDR3 DNA reads as TGCGCCAGCAGCTCCTGGACTAGCGGGGGAGCTGTTTACGAGACCCAGTACTTC.

The chain uses TRBV12-3 or TRBV12-4 and TRBJ2-1; 9 bases map to TRBD2. The CDR3 covers 16 residues. Germline trimming cut 6 bases from V and 4 bases from J; bases unmatched to any gene: 10. The CDR3 loop reads CASSPRREGQYNEQFF. As DNA, the CDR3 is TGTGCCAGCAGCCCCCGGCGGGAGGGCCAATACAATGAGCAGTTCTTC.

The CDR3 here is CASAINDEAFF. As DNA, the CDR3 is TGTGCCAGCGCTATAAACGATGAAGCTTTCTTT. V gene TRBV12-3 or TRBV12-4 combines with J gene TRBJ1-1; D is unresolved. The V end lost 8 bases, the J end lost 7 bases, and 11 bases lay between the germline ends. The CDR3 covers 11 residues.

The table lists this clonotype with a few counts. V gene TRBV20-1 combines with J gene TRBJ2-3; D is unclear. Trimming took off 5 bases at V and 0 bases at J, with 9 bases between the two ends. CDR1 is DFQATT, CDR2 SNEGSKA, per germline (reference sequence). The CDR3 loop spans 13 amino acids. Written as DNA, the CDR3 is TGCAGTGCTCAACAAGATAGCACAGATACGCAGTATTTT. Translation gives CSAQQDSTDTQYF.

V is TRBV7-2 and J is TRBJ2-2; tentative D call: TRBD1 (5 bases). The germline V gene encodes CDR1 SGHTA and CDR2 FQGNSA. This CDR3 has 14 residues. V shed 5 bases and J shed 6 bases, with 13 bases lying between them. The CDR3 spells CASSPDNKAGELFF. CDR3 nucleotide sequence: TGTGCCAGCAGCCCGGACAATAAAGCCGGGGAGCTGTTTTTT.

The V and J genes are TRBV7-9 and TRBJ2-4; the D gene is possibly TRBD2 (6 bases). Germline assignment: CDR1 SEHNR and CDR2 FQNEAQ (reference sequence). V gave up 0 bases and J gave up 0 bases, with 6 bases separating them. CDR3 size: 15 residues. CDR3 sequence (DNA): TGTGCCAGCAGCTTAGCGGGAGGAGCCAAAAACATTCAGTACTTC. Amino acid sequence: CASSLAGGAKNIQYF.

This sequence joins TRBV12-3 or TRBV12-4 and TRBJ2-6, with a weak D call TRBD1 (6 bases). V was cut by 6 bases and J by 1 base, with 13 bases left in between. The CDR3 is 16 residues long. The CDR3 sequence is CASRPTGFSGANVLTF. The DNA for the CDR3 is TGTGCCAGCAGACCCACAGGGTTTTCTGGGGCCAACGTCCTGACTTTC.

This clonotype was observed at least ten times. This CDR3 reads CASSFGLPSYEQYF. The DNA for the CDR3 is TGCGCCAGCAGCTTTGGCTTACCCTCCTACGAGCAGTACTTC. The chain uses TRBV5-1 and TRBJ2-7, with unresolved D. Germline CDR1 SGHRS, CDR2 YFSETQ. V shed 2 bases and J shed 0 bases, with 9 bases lying between them. The CDR3 contains 14 residues.

This clonotype turned up a few times. V usage is TRBV7-6 and J usage is TRBJ1-2; 7 nucleotides align to TRBD1. The germline CDR1 and CDR2 sequences are SGHVS and FNYEAQ. With V trimmed by 7 bases and J by 4 bases, 6 bases remained unmatched. The CDR3 has 13 amino acids. DNA of the CDR3: TGTGCCAGCACCCCCGGGACAGCCTATGGCTACACCTTC. The encoded protein is CASTPGTAYGYTF.

This clonotype was counted only a few times. CDR3 in DNA: TGCAGTGCTAATCCCCGGGTGGGGTTGAACACTGAAGCTTTCTTT. Residues: CSANPRVGLNTEAFF. The rearrangement uses TRBV20-1 and TRBJ1-1; D not certain. The germline CDR1 and CDR2 sequences are DFQATT and SNEGSKA (reference sequence). Trimming shortened V by 4 bases and J by 0 bases, and 15 bases separated the two germline ends. The CDR3 sequence is 15 residues long.

In this sample, this clonotype turned up many times. The chain has TRBV20-1 and TRBJ2-5; no reliable D call. Trimming took 2 bases from V and 4 from J, leaving 8 bases between them. Germline CDR1 and CDR2: DFQATT and SNEGSKA (reference sequence). The CDR3 is made up of 12 amino acids. The CDR3 loop is CSARKGGETQYF. For the CDR3, the DNA is TGCAGTGCTAGAAAAGGCGGAGAGACCCAGTACTTC.

This clonotype showed up just a few times. The chain is built from TRBV7-8 and TRBJ2-3; D is perhaps TRBD1 or TRBD2 (5 bases each). The CDR3 consists of 16 residues. V gave up 4 bases and J gave up 1 base, with 15 bases separating them. Germline V gene lookup returns CDR1 SGHVS and CDR2 FQNEAQ. As DNA, the CDR3 is TGTGCCAGCAGCTACCAGAGGGGAAGGCGCACAGATACGCAGTATTTT. Its translation: CASSYQRGRRTDTQYF.

This clonotype was observed at least ten times. The chain recombines TRBV20-1 with TRBJ2-3; 8 bases fit TRBD1. Germline CDR1 is DFQATT and CDR2 is SNEGSKA (reference sequence). The CDR3 runs 15 residues. The V segment lost 4 bases and the J segment 2 bases; nucleotides outside the gene matches: 8. The CDR3 spells CSATPQQGVTDTQYF. The CDR3 DNA reads TGCAGTGCTACCCCTCAACAGGGGGTCACAGATACGCAGTATTTT.